These 23 T cell receptor beta chains were sequenced from one sample in a study of Graves' ophthalmopathy and Graves' hyperthyroidism. TCR beta CDR3 regions were amplified from RNA transcripts. HTBI primers primed a first-round RT-PCR, and a second-round multiplex PCR followed. TCRdb independently ran MiXCR on the multiplex PCR reads; one entry per CDR3 protein. Altogether about 400,000 distinct CDR3 sequences are present, around 21% being singletons, with the ten largest covering 3%. The sample taken for sequencing was peripheral blood. The receptors derive from a woman under 30 with stable Graves' hyperthyroidism.

This clonotype was recorded many times. V usage is TRBV11-2 and J usage is TRBJ2-7, with 8 bases fitting TRBD2. CDR3 length: 15 amino acids. V was clipped by 2 bases and J by 2 bases; unmatched bases: 5. Looked up from germline, CDR1 is SGHAT and CDR2 is FQNNGV. In DNA, the CDR3 is TGTGCCAGCAGCTTATCGACGGGAGGGCCCTACGAGCAGTACTTC. Translated: CASSLSTGGPYEQYF.

This clonotype was counted many times. This chain connects TRBV18 to TRBJ1-6; a weak D match, TRBD1 (5 bases). The CDR3 spans 16 residues. Trimming took 6 bases from V and 0 from J, leaving 12 bases between them. CDR1 and CDR2 from the germline V gene are KGHSH and LQKENI. CDR3 sequence: CASSSGRSSYNSPLHF. DNA of the CDR3: TGTGCCAGCTCGTCAGGGCGGAGCTCCTATAATTCACCCCTCCACTTT.

The V and J genes are TRBV7-2 and TRBJ1-5, with TRBD1 identical over 8 bases. Germline CDR1 and CDR2: SGHTA and FQGNSA. The CDR3 covers 15 residues. Germline trimming cut 1 base from V and 6 bases from J; bases unmatched to any gene: 5. CDR3 amino acids: CASSLGQGKGQPQHF. In DNA, the CDR3 is TGTGCCAGCAGCTTAGGACAGGGGAAGGGTCAGCCCCAGCATTTT. Filled out from reference TRBV7-2 and TRBJ1-5, the complete variable domain reads GAGVSQSPSNKVTEKGKDVELRCDPISGHTALYWYRQSLGQGLEFLIYFQGNSAPDKSGLPSDRFSAERTGGSVSTLTIQRTQQEDSAVYLCASSLGQGKGQPQHFGDGTRLSIL.

This clonotype was found many times. The rearrangement joins TRBV6-2 or TRBV6-3 to TRBJ1-2, with a possible D match to TRBD1 (6 bases). With 0 bases removed from V and 1 base from J, the gap between germline ends came to 15 bases. This CDR3 is 17 amino acids long. Germline V CDR1 and CDR2: MNHEY, SVGEGT. CDR3 sequence reads: CASSYSGHRTNNYGYTF. The CDR3 nucleotides read TGTGCCAGCAGTTACTCGGGACACCGTACGAATAACTATGGCTACACCTTC.

This clonotype occurred a few times. The chain is built from TRBV12-3 or TRBV12-4 and TRBJ2-5; 7 nucleotides agree with TRBD1. The ends lost 6 bases at V and 1 base at J; junction bases unmatched: 8. The CDR3 contains 15 residues. The CDR3 DNA reads as TGTGCCAGCAGCCGAGCCAGACAGGGCCAAGAGACCCAGTACTTC. Its protein product is CASSRARQGQETQYF.

There are many counts of this clonotype. The V and J genes are TRBV6-1 and TRBJ2-2, with D uncertain. The length of the CDR3 is 17 residues. Between the trimmed V and J ends, which lost 2 bases and 0 bases, there was a span of 13 bases. Germline V gene lookup returns CDR1 MNHNS and CDR2 SASEGT. CDR3 nucleotides: TGTGCCAGCAGTGAACGGCAAAGGGCCTCGAACACCGGGGAGCTGTTTTTT. This sequence encodes CASSERQRASNTGELFF.

In this sample, this clonotype turned up many times. This chain joins TRBV5-5 and TRBJ2-5; D is possibly TRBD1 (6 bases). Trimming left V 0 bases short and J 7 bases short, with 19 bases between. The germline V gene has CDR1 SGHKS and CDR2 YYEKEE (reference sequence). The CDR3 runs to 16 residues. This CDR3 reads CASSLADSGGLVTQYF. The DNA of the CDR3 is TGTGCCAGCAGCTTGGCGGACAGCGGTGGCTTAGTGACCCAGTACTTC.

This clonotype was counted ten times or more. V gene TRBV28 combines with J gene TRBJ2-7; the D is unclear. Germline V CDR1 and CDR2: MDHEN, SYDVKM. V lost 5 bases and J lost 3, with 20 bases in between. There are 16 residues in the CDR3. CDR3 sequence (DNA): TGTGCCAGCAGTACCAGGCCTCCACCGGGTCTCTACGAGCAGTACTTC. It translates to CASSTRPPPGLYEQYF.

This clonotype was counted many times. This chain joins TRBV11-2 and TRBJ1-2; the D is unclear. The germline V and J ends were trimmed by 1 base and 6 bases, with 6 bases remaining between them. The CDR3 length is 12 residues. The germline gives CDR1 SGHAT, CDR2 FQNNGV. The CDR3 sequence is CASSLATDGYTF. The CDR3 nucleotides read TGTGCCAGCAGCTTAGCCACAGATGGCTACACCTTC. Supplemented by reference TRBV11-2 and TRBJ1-2, the full variable domain reads EAGVAQSPRYKIIEKRQSVAFWCNPISGHATLYWYQQILGQGPKLLIQFQNNGVVDDSQLPKDRFSAERLKGVDSTLKIQPAKLEDSAVYLCASSLATDGYTFGSGTRLTVV.

This clonotype turned up a few times. The CDR3 region is CASSLLAGGSGELFF. CDR3 nucleotide sequence: TGTGCCAGCAGTTTATTAGCGGGAGGGTCCGGGGAGCTGTTTTTT. The rearrangement links TRBV28 to TRBJ2-2; 11 nucleotides match TRBD2. The CDR3 has 15 amino acids. Germline-derived CDR1 and CDR2 are MDHEN and SYDVKM. J was trimmed by 6 bases and V by 1 base; bases with no gene match: 1.

This clonotype was detected ten times or more. V gene TRBV5-1 combines with J gene TRBJ1-2, with a tentative D call TRBD1 (6 bases). In germline, CDR1 is SGHRS, CDR2 YFSETQ. V was clipped by 1 base and J by 6 bases, with 10 bases between them. The CDR3 is made up of 13 amino acids. CDR3 loop: CASSLTGAHGYTF. The CDR3 DNA sequence: TGCGCCAGCAGCTTGACGGGGGCTCATGGCTACACCTTC.

At least ten counts were recorded for this clonotype. J is TRBJ2-2 and V is TRBV13; no firm D call. The germline V gene has CDR1 PRHDT and CDR2 FYEKMQ (reference sequence). Trimming removed 1 base from V and 4 bases from J, with 7 bases in between. There are 14 residues in the CDR3. CDR3 loop: CASSLAPFTGELFF. CDR3 nucleotide sequence: TGTGCCAGCAGCTTAGCACCGTTCACCGGGGAGCTGTTTTTT.

This clonotype was seen at least ten times. The J gene is TRBJ2-2, the V gene TRBV2; maybe TRBD2 (5 bases). CDR1 and CDR2 from the germline V gene are SNHLY and FYNNEI. The V and J ends lost 7 bases and 0 bases respectively, with 21 bases between them. This CDR3 is built from 18 residues. DNA for the CDR3: TGTGCCAGCACTATGGACTCGCCCCGGGCCTCGAACACCGGGGAGCTGTTTTTT. It translates to CASTMDSPRASNTGELFF.

This clonotype was seen many times. The gene calls are TRBV7-6 and TRBJ2-7; D is unresolved. This CDR3 region has 15 residues. With 3 bases removed from V and 3 bases from J, the gap between germline ends came to 15 bases. Per the germline V gene, CDR1 is SGHVS and CDR2 is FNYEAQ. As DNA, the CDR3 is TGTGCCAGCAGCTTCGACGGTGTCGGTGGCTACGAGCAGTACTTC. This encodes CASSFDGVGGYEQYF. The full variable domain, completed using reference TRBV7-6 and TRBJ2-7, is GAGVSQSPRYKVTKRGQDVALRCDPISGHVSLYWYRQALGQGPEFLTYFNYEAQQDKSGLPNDRFSAERPEGSISTLTIQRTEQRDSAMYRCASSFDGVGGYEQYFGPGTRLTVT.

This clonotype has at least ten counts. This chain joins TRBV7-9 and TRBJ1-6; TRBD1 is a possible D gene (5 bases). The length of the CDR3 is 16 residues. V was pared by 7 bases and J by 6 bases, with 19 bases between. Germline V gene data show CDR1 as SEHNR and CDR2 as FQNEAQ (reference sequence). The CDR3 is CASTWGRGRVNSPLHF. The CDR3 DNA sequence: TGTGCCAGCACCTGGGGTCGTGGCAGGGTTAATTCACCCCTCCACTTT.

This clonotype has at least ten counts. The rearrangement uses TRBV11-1 and TRBJ2-5; D remains unclear. CDR3 length equals 14 residues. The V end lost 0 bases, the J end lost 3 bases, and 8 bases lay between the germline ends. The germline gives CDR1 SGHAT, CDR2 FQDESV (reference sequence). The CDR3 protein is CASSLATFKETQYF. In DNA form, the CDR3 reads TGTGCCAGCAGCTTAGCGACTTTTAAAGAGACCCAGTACTTC.

This clonotype was observed at least ten times. The chain joins TRBV12-3 or TRBV12-4 to TRBJ1-5, with unresolved D. The V end lost 2 bases, the J end lost 1 base, and 3 bases lay between the germline ends. The CDR3 length is 13 residues. As DNA, the CDR3 is TGTGCCAGCAGTTTAACAAGCAATCAGCCCCAGCATTTT. It specifies CASSLTSNQPQHF.

This clonotype was detected ten times or more. V usage is TRBV6-5 and J usage is TRBJ2-7, with TRBD1 matching over 9 bases. Germline V gene data show CDR1 as MNHEY and CDR2 as SVGAGI. This CDR3 contains 15 residues. V lost 0 bases to trimming and J lost 6 bases; unmatched junction nucleotides: 6. CDR3 sequence reads: CASSYSSGTGFEQYF. The CDR3 DNA follows: TGTGCCAGCAGTTACTCCTCCGGGACAGGGTTCGAGCAGTACTTC.

The V and J genes are TRBV20-1 and TRBJ2-5; TRBD2 agrees at 15 bases. Trimming removed 5 bases from V and 5 bases from J; junction bases left unmatched: 12. Germline lookup yields CDR1 DFQATT and CDR2 SNEGSKA (reference sequence). The CDR3 has 17 residues. CDR3: CSAYTGTSGRIVETQYF. The CDR3 coding sequence is TGCAGTGCTTATACCGGGACTAGCGGGAGGATTGTGGAGACCCAGTACTTC.

This clonotype was picked up many times. The V call is TRBV24-1, the J call TRBJ1-1; no definite D call. CDR3 length: 13 residues. In germline, CDR1 is KGHDR, CDR2 SFDVKD. The V end was cut by 2 bases, the J end by 1 base, with 4 bases between. The DNA of the CDR3 is TGTGCCACCAGTGATTACAGGAACACTGAAGCTTTCTTT. Protein sequence: CATSDYRNTEAFF.

This clonotype was picked up many times. The chain uses TRBV2 and TRBJ1-2; tentatively, D is TRBD1 (5 bases). The CDR3 totals 14 residues. The V end lost 6 bases, the J end lost 1 base, and 12 bases lay between the germline ends. Looked up from germline, CDR1 is SNHLY and CDR2 is FYNNEI. Here the CDR3 reads CASSRVTLNYGYTF. The CDR3 nucleotides read TGTGCCAGCAGCAGGGTGACTCTTAACTATGGCTACACCTTC.

This clonotype has at least ten counts. V and J are TRBV27 and TRBJ2-7, with a possible D match to TRBD2 (6 bases). The V and J ends lost 11 bases and 0 bases respectively, with 20 bases between them. The CDR3 loop spans 15 amino acids. Germline values: CDR1 MNHEY, CDR2 SMNVEV (reference sequence). The DNA of the CDR3 is TGTGCCCGACCCAAACTAGCTGATAACTCCTACGAGCAGTACTTC. It is translated as CARPKLADNSYEQYF.

Many counts were recorded for this clonotype. The V gene is TRBV6-5, the J gene TRBJ2-5; 9 bases fit TRBD1. The CDR3 loop spans 15 amino acids. Germline V lookup: CDR1 MNHEY, CDR2 SVGAGI. V gave up 2 bases and J gave up 4 bases; unmatched junction bases: 5. This chain's CDR3 is CASSYNRGLSETQYF. Here the CDR3 DNA reads TGTGCCAGCAGTTACAACAGGGGGCTATCAGAGACCCAGTACTTC.